The clone carrying this T cell receptor (beta chain) occurred many times. The antigen remains unidentified. The entry originates in a study of regulatory T cells in long-lasting Graves disease. Whole-study results and caveats: Whereas about 870 public clonotypes were shared by new patients, persistent patients shared more, at roughly 3,000.

Investigators prepared the TCR beta libraries by applying iRepertoire HTBI primers and Arm-PCR of CDR3 regions. In the original processing: Sequenced samples collectively carried around 60 TRBV and 15 or so TRBJ segments. MiXCR was run by TCRdb on the multiplex PCR reads, yielding one entry per CDR3 protein. V and J calls and clone size were set by TCRdb, not the authors. The sample consists of about 540,000 distinct CDR3 sequences, roughly 14% of them appearing once. Indicated time point: newly diagnosed GD, antithyroid drugs for less than 3 months. Extracted RNA from PBMCs served as the source of the TCR library. This sample also belongs to another study, concerning T cells in Graves' hyperthyroidism and ophthalmopathy.

This TCR derives from a man aged 25-45 years with Graves disease. The source was peripheral blood mononuclear cells (PBMCs), collected at new diagnosis, from a patient treated with antithyroid drugs.

CDR3 sequence (DNA): TGTGCCAGCACTACACATAGCGGGAGGGCCACGTACAATGAGCAGTTCTTC. It specifies CASTTHSGRATYNEQFF. The V call is TRBV6-1, the J call TRBJ2-1; 11 bases align to TRBD2. CDR1 and CDR2 (germline): MNHNS, SASEGT. The junction had 12 bases not matched to a gene; V was cut back by 7 bases and J by 4 bases. The CDR3 consists of 17 residues.